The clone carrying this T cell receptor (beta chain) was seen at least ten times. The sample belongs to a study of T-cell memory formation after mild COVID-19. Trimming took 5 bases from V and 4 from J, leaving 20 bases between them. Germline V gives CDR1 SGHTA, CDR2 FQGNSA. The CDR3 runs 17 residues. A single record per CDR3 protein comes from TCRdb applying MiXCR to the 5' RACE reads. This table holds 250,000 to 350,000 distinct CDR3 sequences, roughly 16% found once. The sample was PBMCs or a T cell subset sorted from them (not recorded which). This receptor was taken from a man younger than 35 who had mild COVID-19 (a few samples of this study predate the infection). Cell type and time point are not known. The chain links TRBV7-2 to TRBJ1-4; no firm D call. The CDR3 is CASSPRRGLYYNEKLFF. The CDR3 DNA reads TGTGCCAGCAGCCCGCGACGAGGACTATACTATAATGAAAAACTGTTTTTT.